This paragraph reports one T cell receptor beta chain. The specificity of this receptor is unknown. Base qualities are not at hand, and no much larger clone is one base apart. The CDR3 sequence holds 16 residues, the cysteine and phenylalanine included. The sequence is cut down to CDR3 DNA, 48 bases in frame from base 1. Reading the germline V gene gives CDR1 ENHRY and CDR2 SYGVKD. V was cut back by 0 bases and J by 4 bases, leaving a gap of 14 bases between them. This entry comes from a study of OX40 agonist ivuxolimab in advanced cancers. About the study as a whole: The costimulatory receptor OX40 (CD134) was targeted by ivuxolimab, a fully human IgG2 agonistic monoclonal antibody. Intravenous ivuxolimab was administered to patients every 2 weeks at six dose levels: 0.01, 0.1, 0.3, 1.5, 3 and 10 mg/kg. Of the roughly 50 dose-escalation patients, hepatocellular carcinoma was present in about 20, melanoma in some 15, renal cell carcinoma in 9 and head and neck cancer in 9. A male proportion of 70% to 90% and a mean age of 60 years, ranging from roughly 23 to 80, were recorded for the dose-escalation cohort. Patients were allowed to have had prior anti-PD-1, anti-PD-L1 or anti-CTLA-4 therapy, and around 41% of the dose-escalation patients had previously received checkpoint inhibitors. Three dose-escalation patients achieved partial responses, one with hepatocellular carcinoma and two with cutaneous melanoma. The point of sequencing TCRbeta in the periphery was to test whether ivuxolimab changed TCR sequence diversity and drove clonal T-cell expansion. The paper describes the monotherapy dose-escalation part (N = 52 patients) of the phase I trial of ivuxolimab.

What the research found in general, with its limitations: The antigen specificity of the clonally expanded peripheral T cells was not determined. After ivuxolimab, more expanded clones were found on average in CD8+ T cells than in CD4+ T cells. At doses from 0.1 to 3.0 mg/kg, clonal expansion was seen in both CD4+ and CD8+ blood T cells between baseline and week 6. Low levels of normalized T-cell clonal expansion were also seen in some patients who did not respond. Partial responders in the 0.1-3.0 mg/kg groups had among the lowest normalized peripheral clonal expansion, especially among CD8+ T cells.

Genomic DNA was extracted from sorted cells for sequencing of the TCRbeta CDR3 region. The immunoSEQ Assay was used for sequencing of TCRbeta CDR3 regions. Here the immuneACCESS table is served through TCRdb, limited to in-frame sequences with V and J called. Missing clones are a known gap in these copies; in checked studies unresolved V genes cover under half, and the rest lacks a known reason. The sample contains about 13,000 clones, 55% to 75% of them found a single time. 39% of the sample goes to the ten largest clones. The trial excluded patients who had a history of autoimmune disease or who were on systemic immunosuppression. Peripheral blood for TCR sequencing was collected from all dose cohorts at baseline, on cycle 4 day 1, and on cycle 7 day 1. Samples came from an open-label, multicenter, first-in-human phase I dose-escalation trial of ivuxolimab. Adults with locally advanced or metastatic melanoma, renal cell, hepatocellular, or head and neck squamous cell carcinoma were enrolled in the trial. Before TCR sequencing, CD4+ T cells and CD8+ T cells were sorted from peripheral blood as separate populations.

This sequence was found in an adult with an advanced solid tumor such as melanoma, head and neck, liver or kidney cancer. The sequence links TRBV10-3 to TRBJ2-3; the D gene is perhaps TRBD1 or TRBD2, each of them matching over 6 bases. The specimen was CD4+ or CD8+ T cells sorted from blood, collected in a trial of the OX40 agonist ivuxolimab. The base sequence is TGTGCCATCAGTGAGTCGACCGGGGGCGGGTCAGATACGCAGTATTTT. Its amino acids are CAISESTGGGSDTQYF.